The sequence of this T cell receptor beta chain was determined in a study of T cell responses to AZD1222 COVID-19 vaccine. Notes on the study in general: Close to half of spike-specific TCRs reportedly recognize unmutated variant regions. The repertoires were collected only after the peak T cell response. Donors were largely white British and mainly female; clonal diversity was possibly underestimated.

Second doses were pooled across both intervals (about 4 or about 12 weeks). The CDR3 is 14 amino acids. The germline V gene encodes CDR1 MNHEY and CDR2 SMNVEV (reference sequence). Trimming cost V 10 bases and J 1 base, with 14 bases left between them. Details on this clone: Antigen specificity is unknown.

Method: immunoSEQ multiplex PCR; TCRdb's copy keeps in-frame clones and lacks some. The repertoire includes approximately 150,000 clones, roughly 86% of them detected once, and around 5.1% sits in the top ten. The specimen was peripheral blood, collected 28 days after the second AZD1222 dose. This clonotype was obtained from an adult who received the AZD1222 COVID-19 vaccine. This sequence joins TRBV27 and TRBJ1-5; no reliable D call. The CDR3 DNA sequence: TGTGCCACCTCATCGCGGGAGAGCAATCAGCCCCAGCATTTT. Amino acid sequence: CATSSRESNQPQHF.